The entry below describes one T cell receptor beta chain. Profiling relied on immunoSEQ multiplex PCR, and the TCRdb table lists in-frame clones only, not all of them. Of 200,000 to 300,000 clones in the sample, 91% were seen once. CDR1 is MDHEN and CDR2 is SYDVKM in the germline V gene. The CDR3 is 16 residues long. The ends lost 7 bases at V and 0 bases at J; junction bases unmatched: 5. The source of the sample is a study of blood T cell repertoires in COVID-19. Specimen: peripheral blood. The chain couples TRBV28 to TRBJ1-6, with 8 nucleotides matching TRBD1. This clonotype was obtained from a young adult with COVID-19, enrolled during active disease. Written as DNA, the CDR3 is TGTGCCAGCACTCCGGGACAGGCCTCCTATAATTCACCCCTCCACTTT. This encodes CASTPGQASYNSPLHF. The variable domain in full, with the rest retrieved from reference TRBV28 and TRBJ1-6, is DVKVTQSSRYLVKRTGEKVFLECVQDMDHENMFWYRQDPGLGLRLIYFSYDVKMKEKGDIPEGYSVSREKKERFSLILESASTNQTSMYLCASTPGQASYNSPLHFGNGTRLTVT.